One and the same sample provided the 7 T cell receptor beta chains below, sequenced in a study of CD4 T cells in relation to SARS-CoV-2 and coronaviruses. Data came from immunoSEQ multiplex PCR; TCRdb stores just in-frame clones and leaves some out. The data hold about 59,000 clones, with just over 85% observed a single time. The unexposed donors gave CD4+ T cells in about 2010-2019, prior to COVID-19. Sequenced input: memory CD4+ T cells from PBMCs. The receptor source for this set is a human donor in good health.

The rearrangement joins TRBV2 to TRBJ2-7; D is perhaps TRBD1 (5 bases). This CDR3 is 15 amino acids long. Trimming stripped 2 bases from V and 7 bases from J, with 18 bases between. Germline V gene sequence: CDR1 SNHLY, CDR2 FYNNEI. The CDR3 nucleotides are TGTGCCAGCAGTGAACCGGGCAGGGTCTCATCAGAGCAGTACTTC. Protein sequence: CASSEPGRVSSEQYF.

The J gene is TRBJ2-7, the V gene TRBV2; the match to TRBD2 covers 9 bases. Germline V CDR1 and CDR2: SNHLY, FYNNEI. The CDR3 is 13 residues long. The trim removed 10 bases at V and 7 bases at J, leaving 11 bases unmatched. This chain's CDR3 is CATASGGLREQYF. CDR3 sequence (DNA): TGTGCCACTGCAAGCGGGGGGCTCCGGGAGCAGTACTTC. Full variable domain (missing parts from reference TRBV2 and TRBJ2-7): EPEVTQTPSHQVTQMGQEVILRCVPISNHLYFYWYRQILGQKVEFLVSFYNNEISEKSEIFDDQFSVERPDGSNFTLKIRSTKLEDSAMYFCATASGGLREQYFGPGTRLTVT.

This sequence joins TRBV11-2 and TRBJ1-6; maybe TRBD1 (6 bases). The CDR3 runs to 15 residues. From germline, CDR1 is SGHAT and CDR2 FQNNGV. With 2 bases removed from V and 10 bases from J, the gap between germline ends came to 15 bases. The CDR3 sequence is CASSLSGGLGSPLHF. The CDR3 bases are TGTGCCAGCAGCTTATCGGGGGGGCTAGGGTCACCCCTCCACTTT.

The V and J genes are TRBV6-5 and TRBJ1-1, with 9 bases lining up with TRBD1. CDR3 size: 14 residues. The J segment lost 1 base and the V segment lost 7 bases, leaving 4 bases of the junction unmatched. The germline V gene has CDR1 MNHEY and CDR2 SVGAGI. In nucleotides, the CDR3 is TGTGCCAGCACTGTGGACAGGGGGAACACTGAAGCTTTCTTT. Protein sequence: CASTVDRGNTEAFF.

This clone has only a few counts. This chain uses TRBV10-2 with TRBJ2-3; D ambiguous. Germline values: CDR1 WSHSY, CDR2 SAAADI. The CDR3 contains 15 residues. Trimming removed 7 bases from V and 0 bases from J, with 14 bases in between. CDR3 in amino acids: CASTWTDPSTDTQYF. In DNA form, the CDR3 reads TGCGCCAGCACCTGGACGGATCCTAGCACAGATACGCAGTATTTT.

The CDR3: CASSGQYNSPLHF. CDR3 bases: TGTGCCAGTAGTGGACAGTATAATTCACCCCTCCACTTT. This rearrangement joins TRBV19 to TRBJ1-6, with D possibly TRBD1 on 6 matching bases. The germline gives CDR1 LNHDA, CDR2 SQIVND (reference sequence). There are 13 residues in the CDR3. V lost 5 bases to trimming and J lost 4 bases, with 6 bases between them.

The genes are TRBV7-8 and TRBJ2-3; D possibly matches TRBD1 or TRBD2 (5 bases each). Germline CDR1 SGHVS, CDR2 FQNEAQ. With 5 bases removed from V and 6 bases from J, the gap between germline ends came to 18 bases. The CDR3 runs to 15 residues. The CDR3 DNA sequence: TGTGCCAGCAGCCCACGGGGCCCAAGATCCGATACGCAGTATTTT. Its protein is CASSPRGPRSDTQYF.